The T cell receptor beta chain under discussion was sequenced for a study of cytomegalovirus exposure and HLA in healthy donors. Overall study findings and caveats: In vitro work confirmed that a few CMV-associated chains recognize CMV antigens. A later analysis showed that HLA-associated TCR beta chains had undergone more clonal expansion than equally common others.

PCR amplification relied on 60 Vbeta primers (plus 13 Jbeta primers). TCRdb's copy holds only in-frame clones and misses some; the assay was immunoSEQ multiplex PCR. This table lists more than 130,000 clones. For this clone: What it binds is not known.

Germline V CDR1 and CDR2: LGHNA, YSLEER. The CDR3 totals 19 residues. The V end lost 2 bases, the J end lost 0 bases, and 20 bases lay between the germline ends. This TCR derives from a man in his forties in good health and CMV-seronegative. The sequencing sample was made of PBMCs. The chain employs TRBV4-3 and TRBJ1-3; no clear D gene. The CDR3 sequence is CASSQLGRRSSFSGNTIYF. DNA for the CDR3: TGCGCCAGCAGCCAACTAGGGAGGCGGAGTTCCTTCTCTGGAAACACCATATATTTT.